This T cell receptor beta chain was recovered during a study of STAT5B mutations in CD4+ large granular lymphocyte leukemia. Produced via immunoSEQ multiplex PCR; TCRdb's table is partial and in-frame only. The top ten clones hold 2% to 2.5% of a sample with 31,000 or so clones, roughly three quarters of them seen once. The CDR3 length is 13 residues. CDR1 LNHDA and CDR2 SQIVND come from the germline V gene (reference sequence). V gave up 3 bases and J gave up 2 bases, with 7 bases separating them. This clone was seen a few times. This TCR was sampled from a human donor in good health. Sequenced material: CD4+ T cells from blood buffy coats. This rearrangement joins TRBV19 to TRBJ1-2; D unresolved. CDR3 amino acids: CASSILGNYGYTF. CDR3 DNA sequence: TGTGCCAGTAGTATCTTGGGGAACTATGGCTACACCTTC. Based on the CDR3 plus reference TRBV19 and TRBJ1-2, the full variable domain is DGGITQSPKYLFRKEGQNVTLSCEQNLNHDAMYWYRQDPGQGLRLIYYSQIVNDFQKGDIAEGYSVSREKKESFPLTVTSAQKNPTAFYLCASSILGNYGYTFGSGTRLTVV.